This T cell receptor (beta chain) was found in a study of shared clonotypes between healthy human individuals. Clones were sequenced by immunoSEQ multiplex PCR, and TCRdb holds only the in-frame ones, with some missing. Among 2.3 million or so clones listed, 90% to 95% were seen once. The study drew its donors from healthy HIV-negative adults without recent acute infections or vaccinations. The split of CD4+ cells yielded CD45RA+ naive and CD45RA-negative memory subsets. Germline CDR1 KGHSH, CDR2 LQKENI. The CDR3 is made up of 14 amino acids. Trimming removed 3 bases from V and 2 bases from J, with 11 bases in between. Study observations and caveats: Non-shared clonotypes showed lower generation probabilities than clonotypes common to all four donors.

To note about this clone: Its antigen remains unknown.

The chain recombines TRBV18 with TRBJ2-7, with D hard to call. Sequenced: naive CD4+ T cells from PBMCs. Specified subset: CD45RA+ positively selected. The origin of this receptor is a man aged 18-30 years in good health. Some clones in this sample may be carry-over from other donors' samples. For the CDR3, the DNA is TGTGCCAGCTCACCCGCTGGCTCAACCTACGAGCAGTACTTC. This gives the protein CASSPAGSTYEQYF.